The clone carrying this T cell receptor (beta chain) was counted many times. Its cognate antigen is unknown. TCRdb independently ran MiXCR on the 5' RACE reads; one entry per CDR3 protein. The table records 30,000 to 35,000 distinct CDR3 sequences, more than 30% of them present only once. These data originate in a study of CD8 T cells in ankylosing spondylitis. Study outcomes and limitations: A number of the motif variants had already been described in reactive arthritis synovial fluid and blood. Within peripheral blood, clones linked to disease were CD8+ and relatively rare.

Germline V gene data show CDR1 as SGHRS and CDR2 as YFSETQ. The CDR3 sequence is 17 residues long. Unmatched junction bases numbered 15, after V lost 2 bases and J lost 4 bases. What was sequenced was synovial fluid, either unsorted or a sorted T cell fraction (not recorded which). This TCR came from a male donor with ankylosing spondylitis. The rearrangement uses TRBV5-1 and TRBJ2-7; 7 bases match TRBD1. The CDR3 loop is CASSFHPLDRVRYEQYF. The CDR3 DNA reads as TGCGCCAGCAGCTTTCACCCTCTTGACAGGGTCAGGTACGAGCAGTACTTC.